The clone carrying this T cell receptor beta chain was counted a few times. Its target is not known. CDR1 is GTSNPN, CDR2 SVGIG, per germline (reference sequence). The CDR3 totals 18 residues. V was pared by 3 bases and J by 0 bases, with 10 bases of the junction left unmatched. Unique molecular identifiers were added to individual cDNA molecules. TCRdb re-called the 5' RACE reads with MiXCR, one entry per CDR3 protein. The sample consists of around 33,000 distinct CDR3 sequences, over 6.5% of them appearing once. This sample was included in a study of early T cells in non-severe SARS-CoV-2 infection. Study background: Sequenced bulk RNA came from whole blood that was unsorted, and chains were unpaired.

Regarding the study as a whole: Using VDJdb, the matching emphasized anti-spike CD8 responses while missing private and CD4 specificities.

This clonotype was obtained from an adult who was a healthcare worker with PCR-confirmed SARS-CoV-2 infection or an uninfected control (not recorded which). This rearrangement joins TRBV30 to TRBJ2-3, with TRBD2 matching 12 bases. The sample comprised whole blood. The CDR3, as DNA: TGTGCCTGGAGCTCTTCTAGCGGGAGGGATTCTAGCACAGATACGCAGTATTTT. It encodes CAWSSSSGRDSSTDTQYF.